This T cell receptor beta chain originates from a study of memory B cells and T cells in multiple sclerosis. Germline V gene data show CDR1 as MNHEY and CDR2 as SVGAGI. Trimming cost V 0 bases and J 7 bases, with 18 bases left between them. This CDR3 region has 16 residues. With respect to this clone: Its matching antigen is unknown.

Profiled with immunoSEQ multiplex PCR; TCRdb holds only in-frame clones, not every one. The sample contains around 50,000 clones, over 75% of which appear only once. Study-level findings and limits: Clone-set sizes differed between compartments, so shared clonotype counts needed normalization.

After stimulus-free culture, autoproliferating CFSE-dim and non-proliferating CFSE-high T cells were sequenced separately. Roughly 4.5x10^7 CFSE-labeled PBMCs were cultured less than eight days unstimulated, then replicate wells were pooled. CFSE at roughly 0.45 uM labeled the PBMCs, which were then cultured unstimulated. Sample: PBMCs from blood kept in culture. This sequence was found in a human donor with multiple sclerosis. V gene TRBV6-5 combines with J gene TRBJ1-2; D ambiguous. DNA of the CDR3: TGTGCCAGCAGTTACTCCGAACGATGGAGATCTCGTGGCTACACCTTC. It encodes CASSYSERWRSRGYTF.